The 25 T cell receptor beta chains given below trace back to one sample, sequenced in a study of blood T cells in healthy people across ages. A J-beta primer mix and a sample-barcoded 5' primer were used in a second PCR of about 6 to 12 cycles. One entry per CDR3 protein results from TCRdb running MiXCR on the 5' RACE reads. The sample has hundreds of thousands of distinct CDR3 sequences, around 25% seen once. These same records also appear under a second study, on T cells of mothers and their children.

Material: blood. The receptors stem from a boy aged 5-17 years in good health.

This clonotype was counted between two and nine times. The chain couples TRBV12-3 or TRBV12-4 to TRBJ2-4, with D possibly matching TRBD1 (6 bases). CDR3 length: 12 amino acids. V was clipped by 2 bases and J by 7 bases, with 6 bases between them. CDR3 loop: CASSLQGNIQYF. The CDR3 coding sequence is TGTGCCAGCAGTTTACAGGGGAACATTCAGTACTTC.

This clonotype came up a few times. The V and J genes are TRBV7-3 and TRBJ2-2, with 16 nucleotides matching TRBD2. The V gene end was trimmed by 0 bases and the J gene end by 0 bases; junction bases not matched to a gene: 7. Germline CDR1 reads SGHTA; CDR2 reads FQGTGA. The CDR3 runs 21 residues. The CDR3 sequence: CASSLTSGTSGRASNTGELFF. CDR3 DNA sequence: TGTGCCAGCAGCTTAACGTCAGGGACTAGCGGGAGGGCCTCGAACACCGGGGAGCTGTTTTTT.

V is TRBV20-1 and J is TRBJ1-2; the D is unclear. This CDR3 is built from 12 residues. Germline CDR1 is DFQATT and CDR2 is SNEGSKA (reference sequence). Trimming stripped 3 bases from V and 9 bases from J, with 14 bases between. The CDR3 DNA follows: TGCAGTGCTAGCCAGCCATGGTCGAGCTACACCTTC. Translation gives CSASQPWSSYTF.

This clonotype was seen a few times. This rearrangement joins TRBV21-1 to TRBJ2-3; the tabulated D call, TRBD1, remains unverified against the DNA. TRBV21-1 corresponds to a pseudogene. The CDR3 has 15 amino acids. CDR3 protein: CASTPGTGGRDTQYF. The CDR3 coding sequence is TGTGCCAGCACCCCCGGGACAGGGGGAAGAGATACGCAGTATTTT.

V and J are TRBV29-1 and TRBJ2-1; D gene ambiguous. The V end was cut by 8 bases, the J end by 9 bases, with 17 bases between. Germline CDR1 SQVTM, CDR2 ANQGSEA. The CDR3 consists of 12 residues. CDR3 DNA sequence: TGCAGCACAATACCGAACCCTGGTGAGCAGTTCTTC. It codes for CSTIPNPGEQFF.

This clonotype was found a few times. This chain connects TRBV11-2 to TRBJ2-5; D remains ambiguous. The DNA end lines up better with TRBJ2-1; the J call may be wrong. The CDR3 spans 15 residues. Germline lookup yields CDR1 SGHAT and CDR2 FQNNGV. The CDR3 region has the DNA TGTGCCAGCAGCTTCGAAACTCTTACCTACAATGAGCAGTTCTTC. Its protein product is CASSFETLTYNEQFF.

The chain joins TRBV7-2 to TRBJ2-3, with D hard to call. V shed 6 bases and J shed 1 base, with 8 bases lying between them. CDR1 SGHTA and CDR2 FQGNSA come from the germline V gene. The CDR3 is 13 amino acids. The CDR3 reads CASRRLGTDTQYF. For the CDR3, the DNA is TGTGCCAGCAGACGACTGGGCACAGATACGCAGTATTTT.

The genes are TRBV29-1 and TRBJ2-1; TRBD1 agrees at 7 bases. CDR3 length: 18 amino acids. V lost 0 bases and J lost 1; bases outside the gene matches: 12. CDR1 and CDR2 from the germline V gene are SQVTM and ANQGSEA. As DNA, the CDR3 is TGCAGCGTTGAAGAAGGGGGCGATAGGTTTGAGTCCTACAATGAGCAGTTCTTC. Encoded protein: CSVEEGGDRFESYNEQFF.

This clonotype appeared a few times. The chain employs TRBV12-3 or TRBV12-4 and TRBJ1-2; D remains ambiguous. V dropped 3 bases and J dropped 3 bases, with 8 bases sitting between them. The CDR3 loop spans 13 amino acids. The CDR3 protein is CASSLVADYGYTF. The CDR3 coding sequence is TGTGCCAGCAGTTTGGTAGCGGACTATGGCTACACCTTC.

The sample holds a few counts of this clonotype. The chain has TRBV5-6 and TRBJ2-5; D possibly uses TRBD1 or TRBD2 (5 bases each). The J call is doubtful: the DNA matches TRBJ2-1 better. Germline CDR1 is SGHDT and CDR2 is YYEEEE. This CDR3 region has 15 residues. The chain's CDR3 is CASSKGPQAYNEQFF. The DNA of the CDR3 is TGTGCCAGCAGCAAGGGACCCCAAGCCTACAATGAGCAGTTCTTC.

The chain links TRBV20-1 to TRBJ2-1, with D perhaps TRBD2 (6 bases). The J call may be mistaken, given a closer DNA end match to TRBJ2-7. The CDR3 totals 13 residues. CDR1 and CDR2 (germline): DFQATT, SNEGSKA (reference sequence). The CDR3 nucleotides are TGCAGTGCTGTACGGGGGAACTCCTACGAGCAGTACTTC. It translates to CSAVRGNSYEQYF.

The chain carries TRBV9 and TRBJ2-4; 9 nucleotides agree with TRBD2. After removal of 0 bases from V and 2 bases from J, the junction contained 6 bases not matched to a gene. Germline lookup yields CDR1 SGDLS and CDR2 YYNGEE. This CDR3 comprises 17 residues. The CDR3 region is CASSVDGTSNTKNIQYF. The CDR3 region has the DNA TGTGCCAGCAGCGTAGACGGGACTAGCAATACCAAAAACATTCAGTACTTC.

This clonotype has just a few counts. The V gene is TRBV20-1, the J gene TRBJ2-1, with TRBD1 identical over 10 bases. CDR3 length: 12 residues. Trimming took 7 bases from V and 7 from J; bases not matched to a gene: 4. Germline V CDR1 and CDR2: DFQATT, SNEGSKA (reference sequence). DNA of the CDR3: TGCAGTGGGACAGGGGGAGTGAATGAGCAGTTCTTC. Its protein product is CSGTGGVNEQFF.

The chain has TRBV20-1 and TRBJ2-7, with D possibly TRBD2 on 7 matching bases. Looked up from germline, CDR1 is DFQATT and CDR2 is SNEGSKA (reference sequence). This CDR3 spans 17 amino acids. V gave up 3 bases and J gave up 0 bases, with 21 bases separating them. In nucleotides, the CDR3 is TGCAGTGCTAGGGGACACCGAATAGCGGGCACCTCCTACGAGCAGTACTTC. It codes for CSARGHRIAGTSYEQYF.

The chain couples TRBV3-1 to TRBJ2-1, with 9 bases fitting TRBD1. The CDR3 length is 13 residues. Germline CDR1 LGHDT, CDR2 YNNKEL (reference sequence). The trim removed 4 bases at V and 11 bases at J, leaving 6 bases unmatched. The CDR3 spells CASSLGQGLKQFF. For the CDR3, the DNA is TGTGCCAGCAGCCTAGGACAGGGGTTGAAGCAGTTCTTC.

The rearrangement uses TRBV7-8 and TRBJ1-5; 10 bases are shared with TRBD1. The V and J ends lost 1 base and 0 bases, in that order; junction bases with no gene match: 9. The CDR3 sequence is 19 residues long. Germline V gene data show CDR1 as SGHVS and CDR2 as FQNEAQ. The CDR3 region has the DNA TGTGCCAGCAGCTTAGATGCGGGGACAGGGGCTTATAGCAATCAGCCCCAGCATTTT. Its translation: CASSLDAGTGAYSNQPQHF. The whole variable domain, remainder taken from reference TRBV7-8 and TRBJ1-5, is GAGVSQSPRYKVAKRGQDVALRCDPISGHVSLFWYQQALGQGPEFLTYFQNEAQLDKSGLPSDRFFAERPEGSVSTLKIQRTQQEDSAVYLCASSLDAGTGAYSNQPQHFGDGTRLSIL.

This clonotype has ten or more counts. This chain joins TRBV7-9 and TRBJ2-1; possible D gene TRBD1, 6 bases. Germline V gives CDR1 SEHNR, CDR2 FQNEAQ (reference sequence). This CDR3 comprises 15 residues. Trimming left V 6 bases short and J 0 bases short, with 12 bases between. Written as DNA, the CDR3 is TGTGCCAGCAGTTTGGGCAGGGGCTCCTACAATGAGCAGTTCTTC. Residues: CASSLGRGSYNEQFF.

The chain has TRBV20-1 and TRBJ2-7, with 14 bases fitting TRBD2. Germline values: CDR1 DFQATT, CDR2 SNEGSKA (reference sequence). CDR3 size: 14 residues. The V segment lost 5 bases and the J segment 4 bases; nucleotides outside the gene matches: 4. This CDR3 reads CSAYGTSGSYEQYF. The CDR3 region has the DNA TGCAGTGCTTACGGGACTAGCGGGAGTTACGAGCAGTACTTC.

This clonotype was observed a few times. The chain links TRBV6-2 or TRBV6-3 to TRBJ1-6; D gene uncertain. V was shortened by 6 bases and J by 12 bases, with 12 bases between the two germline ends. CDR1 is MNHEY, CDR2 SVGEGT, per germline. This CDR3 is built from 12 residues. Here the CDR3 DNA reads TGTGCCAGCAGCACCTCTGTGGAACCCCTCCACTTT. It is translated as CASSTSVEPLHF.

This clonotype was recorded a few times. The genes are TRBV13 and TRBJ1-2, with 10 positions matching TRBD1. The CDR3 consists of 15 residues. With 5 bases clipped from V and 3 bases from J, the junction kept 6 bases outside the gene matches. The V gene's germline CDR1 is PRHDT and CDR2 FYEKMQ (reference sequence). The CDR3 protein is CASSHIGQGDYGYTF. In DNA, the CDR3 is TGTGCCAGCAGCCATATCGGACAGGGGGACTATGGCTACACCTTC.

The chain carries TRBV28 and TRBJ2-5; D may be TRBD1 (6 bases). Germline V lookup: CDR1 MDHEN, CDR2 SYDVKM. This CDR3 comprises 17 residues. Between the trimmed V and J ends, which lost 2 bases and 3 bases, there was a span of 19 bases. The DNA for the CDR3 is TGTGCCAGCAGTTTAGAGGCAGGGTGGGACACAGAAGAGACCCAGTACTTC. Its protein product is CASSLEAGWDTEETQYF.

Concerning this clonotype itself: With a much larger clone just one base away, this may be a read error. Here the CDR3 DNA reads TGTGCCACCAGTGATGACACCTTCACACTTAGCACAGATACGCAGTGTTTT. This sequence encodes CATSDDTFTLSTDTQCF. The J gene is TRBJ2-3, the V gene TRBV24-1; D gene ambiguous. Per germline, CDR1 KGHDR and CDR2 SFDVKD. The CDR3 runs to 17 residues.

This chain links TRBV29-1 with TRBJ2-3; 7 bases are shared with TRBD1. Germline V CDR1 and CDR2: SQVTM, ANQGSEA. The ends lost 7 bases at V and 2 bases at J; junction bases unmatched: 3. CDR3 length: 12 residues. The CDR3 DNA sequence: TGCAGCGCGGGACAGAACACAGATACGCAGTATTTT. Residues: CSAGQNTDTQYF.

V is TRBV20-1 and J is TRBJ2-1; a possible D gene is TRBD1 (6 bases). V was shortened by 6 bases and J by 0 bases, with 15 bases between the two germline ends. The CDR3 length is 15 residues. Germline values: CDR1 DFQATT, CDR2 SNEGSKA (reference sequence). Here the CDR3 reads CSAIGRGSSYNEQFF. CDR3 DNA sequence: TGCAGTGCGATAGGCAGGGGCAGCTCCTACAATGAGCAGTTCTTC.

In this sample, this clonotype turned up a few times. The chain recombines TRBV13 with TRBJ2-7; 8 bases match TRBD1. Looked up from germline, CDR1 is PRHDT and CDR2 is FYEKMQ (reference sequence). V shed 3 bases, J shed 0 bases, and the junction held 13 bases outside the gene matches. The CDR3 is made up of 18 amino acids. CDR3 sequence reads: CASSFTSGQEPLSYEQYF. Written as DNA, the CDR3 is TGTGCCAGCAGCTTCACCTCGGGACAGGAGCCCCTCTCCTACGAGCAGTACTTC.